Included here is one TCR beta chain sequence, with context. Measured with immunoSEQ multiplex PCR; TCRdb has only the in-frame clones, and not every one. The profile covers about 77,000 clones, with around nine tenths appearing a single time and around 2.5% taken by the ten largest. Germline values: CDR1 DFQATT, CDR2 SNEGSKA (reference sequence). CDR3 length equals 10 residues. V shed 7 bases and J shed 16 bases, with 17 bases lying between them. The record originates from a study of OX40 agonist ivuxolimab in advanced cancers. Study overall: Ivuxolimab, an agonistic anti-OX40 (CD134) antibody, was given to patients.

This receptor was obtained from an adult with an advanced solid tumor such as melanoma, head and neck, liver or kidney cancer. The chain couples TRBV20-1 to TRBJ2-1; D gene unclear. The sample consisted of CD4+ or CD8+ T cells sorted from blood, taken in a trial of the OX40 agonist ivuxolimab. The CDR3 sequence: CSVAHKSVFF. The CDR3 region has the DNA TGCAGTGTTGCCCACAAGAGCGTTTTCTTC.